This T cell receptor beta chain stems from a study of blood T cell repertoires in COVID-19. Participants' reported clinical history set cohort assignment. Germline-derived CDR1 and CDR2 are MDHEN and SYDVKM. This CDR3 is 14 amino acids long. The V end lost 7 bases, the J end lost 4 bases, and 13 bases lay between the germline ends. Original data processing: Estimated nucleated cell counts came from reference gene primer amplification. The assay was immunoSEQ multiplex PCR, and TCRdb's table has in-frame clones only and misses some. The V and J calls and clone size were taken over from that table, and D and trimming were inferred from the DNA. The table lists 250,000 to 350,000 clones, nearly 90% of them singletons.

The sequencing input was PBMCs or T cells enriched from blood (not recorded which). The origin of this receptor is a woman younger than 45 who had recovered from COVID-19. The V gene is TRBV28, the J gene TRBJ2-2; D perhaps matches TRBD2 (7 bases). The CDR3 loop reads CASITGGSTGELFF. CDR3 DNA sequence: TGTGCCAGCATTACGGGGGGCTCCACCGGGGAGCTGTTTTTT. The full variable domain, completed using reference TRBV28 and TRBJ2-2, is DVKVTQSSRYLVKRTGEKVFLECVQDMDHENMFWYRQDPGLGLRLIYFSYDVKMKEKGDIPEGYSVSREKKERFSLILESASTNQTSMYLCASITGGSTGELFFGEGSRLTVL.